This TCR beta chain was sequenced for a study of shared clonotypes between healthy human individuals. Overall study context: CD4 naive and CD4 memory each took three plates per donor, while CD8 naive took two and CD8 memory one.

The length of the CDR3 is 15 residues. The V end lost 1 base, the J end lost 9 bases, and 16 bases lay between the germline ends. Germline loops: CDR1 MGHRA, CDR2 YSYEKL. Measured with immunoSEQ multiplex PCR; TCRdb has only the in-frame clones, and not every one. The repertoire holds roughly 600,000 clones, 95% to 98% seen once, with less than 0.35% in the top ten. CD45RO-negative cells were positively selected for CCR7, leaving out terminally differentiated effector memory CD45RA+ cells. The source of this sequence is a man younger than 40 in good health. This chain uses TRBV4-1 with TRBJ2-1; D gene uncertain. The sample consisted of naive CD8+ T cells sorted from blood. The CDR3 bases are TGCGCCAGCAGCCAAGTCACTACTGGTCAGCTTGAGCAGTTCTTC. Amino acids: CASSQVTTGQLEQFF.